One T cell receptor beta chain is described in this entry. These data belong to a study of technical replicates of blood from several donors. The length of the CDR3 is 14 residues. Per the germline V gene, CDR1 is SGHDT and CDR2 is YYEEEE. V was pared by 4 bases and J by 1 base, with 5 bases of the junction left unmatched. Repertoires were generated with immunoSEQ multiplex PCR, while TCRdb's copy carries only in-frame clones and drops some. The sample lists approximately 74,000 clones; 98% were seen once. This chain links TRBV5-6 with TRBJ2-7; TRBD1 matches at 7 bases. This TCR derives from a human donor in good health. Sequenced: T cells isolated from PBMCs. CDR3 loop: CASSPTGASYEQYF. The CDR3 nucleotides read TGTGCCAGCAGCCCCACAGGGGCGTCCTACGAGCAGTACTTC. The full variable domain, its missing parts supplied by reference TRBV5-6 and TRBJ2-7, is DAGVTQSPTHLIKTRGQQVTLRCSPKSGHDTVSWYQQALGQGPQFIFQYYEEEERQRGNFPDRFSGHQFPNYSSELNVNALLLGDSALYLCASSPTGASYEQYFGPGTRLTVT.